This is a list of T cell receptor beta chains from one sample in a study of regulatory T cells in long-lasting Graves disease. TCRdb re-called the multiplex PCR reads with MiXCR, one entry per CDR3 protein. This sample yields roughly 470,000 distinct CDR3 sequences, of which 20% to 25% are seen a single time; 6.5% to 10% belongs to the top ten. This specimen was peripheral blood mononuclear cells (PBMCs), taken when the disease was refractory, from a patient treated with antithyroid drugs. The receptors were sampled from a female donor with Graves disease. Each CDR3 is given with its conserved first and last residue. A D gene is named only where the DNA matches it firmly. Some rows have no size entry. The others give once, few or many, or a class for an expanded clone.

j_call | v_call | d_call | clone_size | cdr3_aa | cdr3_nt
TRBJ2-3 | TRBV27 | - | few | CASRGTTENFTDTQYF | TGTGCCAGCAGGGGAACCACAGAGAATTTCACAGATACGCAGTATTTT
TRBJ1-5 | TRBV28 | TRBD1 | few | CASSFQGQGDQPQHF | TGTGCCAGCAGTTTCCAAGGACAGGGAGATCAGCCCCAGCATTTT
TRBJ1-2 | TRBV3-1 | - | many | CASSQDPQSNGYTF | TGTGCCAGCAGCCAAGATCCACAGTCCAATGGCTACACCTTC
TRBJ1-2 | TRBV6-4 | - | few | CASSPWASGDYGYTF | TGTGCCAGCAGTCCATGGGCCTCCGGTGACTATGGCTACACCTTC
TRBJ2-7 | TRBV15 | - | few | CATSSGINYEQYF | TGTGCCACCAGCAGCGGGATTAATTACGAGCAGTACTTC
TRBJ1-2 | TRBV29-1 | - | many | CSVEQGSGYTF | TGCAGCGTTGAACAGGGTTCTGGCTACACCTTC
TRBJ1-2 | TRBV7-2 | - | many | CASSSGTLGYTF | TGTGCCAGCAGCTCCGGGACGCTCGGCTACACCTTC
TRBJ2-7 | TRBV27 | TRBD1 | few | CASSESGTGGHEQYF | TGTGCCAGCAGCGAGTCCGGGACAGGGGGCCACGAGCAGTACTTC
TRBJ1-4 | TRBV5-1 | - | - | CASSRSGPNEKLFF | TGCGCCAGCAGCAGGTCGGGACCAAATGAAAAACTGTTTTTT
TRBJ1-1 | TRBV18 | - | many | CASSRRAEGAFF | TGTGCCAGCTCTCGACGGGCGGAGGGAGCTTTCTTT
TRBJ1-4 | TRBV28 | - | many | CASSLSPYRSSFEKLFF | TGTGCCAGCAGTTTGAGCCCCTACCGCTCTAGTTTCGAAAAACTGTTTTTT
TRBJ2-7 | TRBV4-3 | - | - | CASSQNLRAVEQYF | TGCGCCAGCAGCCAAAACCTTCGTGCCGTCGAGCAGTACTTC
TRBJ2-1 | TRBV12-5 | - | - | CASGIGEKQFF | TGTGCTAGTGGCATAGGAGAAAAGCAGTTCTTC
TRBJ1-1 | TRBV7-9 | TRBD1 | many | CASSQSFGQGADTEAFF | TGTGCCAGCAGCCAAAGCTTCGGACAGGGGGCCGACACTGAAGCTTTCTTT
TRBJ2-2 | TRBV29-1 | - | - | CSTTGTANTGELFF | TGCAGCACTACCGGGACTGCGAACACCGGGGAGCTGTTTTTT
TRBJ2-6 | TRBV19 | - | - | CASSISGANVLTF | TGTGCCAGCAGTATTTCTGGGGCCAACGTCCTGACTTTC
TRBJ2-1 | TRBV6-9 | - | - | CASSLPKGGSYNEQFF | TGTGCCAGCAGTTTACCTAAGGGGGGCTCCTACAATGAGCAGTTCTTC
TRBJ1-2 | TRBV20-1 | - | - | CSATEDRLYYGYTF | TGCAGTGCCACTGAAGACAGATTATACTATGGCTACACCTTC
TRBJ2-7 | TRBV9 | - | - | CASSPGLGSEQYF | TGTGCCAGCAGCCCTGGGCTTGGGAGCGAGCAGTACTTC
TRBJ2-2 | TRBV19 | - | few | CASGTNTGELFF | TGTGCCAGTGGGACGAACACCGGGGAGCTGTTTTTT
TRBJ1-1 | TRBV5-1 | - | - | CASSLEPEVNTEAFF | TGCGCCAGCAGCTTGGAGCCGGAAGTGAACACTGAAGCTTTCTTT
TRBJ2-7 | TRBV5-6 | - | few | CASSGGQREDAYEQYF | TGTGCCAGCAGCGGGGGGCAGAGGGAAGACGCCTACGAGCAGTACTTC
TRBJ1-5 | TRBV7-9 | TRBD1 | - | CASSSGTGVRNQPQHF | TGTGCCAGCAGTTCCGGGACAGGGGTAAGAAATCAGCCCCAGCATTTT
TRBJ2-7 | TRBV6-5 | TRBD1 | many | CASSYVWTGGDEQYF | TGTGCCAGCAGTTACGTGTGGACAGGGGGCGACGAGCAGTACTTC
TRBJ2-3 | TRBV29-1 | - | - | CSGVRPSLDTQYF | TGCAGTGGGGTGAGGCCATCGCTAGATACGCAGTATTTT
TRBJ1-2 | TRBV12-3/TRBV12-4 | TRBD1 | many | CASSLTGVHGYTF | TGTGCCAGCAGTTTAACAGGGGTCCATGGCTACACCTTC
TRBJ1-2 | TRBV13 | - | many | CATSSLGAEIYGYTF | TGTGCCACCAGCAGCTTAGGTGCAGAGATCTATGGCTACACCTTC